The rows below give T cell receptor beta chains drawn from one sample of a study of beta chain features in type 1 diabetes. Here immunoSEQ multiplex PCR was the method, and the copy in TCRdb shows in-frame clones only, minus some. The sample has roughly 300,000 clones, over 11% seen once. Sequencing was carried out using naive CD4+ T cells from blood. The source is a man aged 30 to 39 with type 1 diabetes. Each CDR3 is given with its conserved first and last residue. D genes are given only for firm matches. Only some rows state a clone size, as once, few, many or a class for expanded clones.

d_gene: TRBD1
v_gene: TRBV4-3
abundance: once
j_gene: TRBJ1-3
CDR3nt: TGCGCCAGCAGCCCCATGGTTACAGGGGCTGGAAACACCATATATTTT
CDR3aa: CASSPMVTGAGNTIYF

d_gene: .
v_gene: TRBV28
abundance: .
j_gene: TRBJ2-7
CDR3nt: TGTGCCAGCAGTTTGTCCCCTAATCCCGAGCAGTACTTC
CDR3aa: CASSLSPNPEQYF

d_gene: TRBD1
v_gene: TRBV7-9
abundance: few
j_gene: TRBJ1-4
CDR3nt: TGTGCCAGCAGCCCCGGGACAGGCCCTGCAACTAATGAAAAACTGTTTTTT
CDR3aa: CASSPGTGPATNEKLFF

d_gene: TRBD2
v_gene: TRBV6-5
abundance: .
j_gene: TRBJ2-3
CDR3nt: TGTGCCAGCAGTTATGGGGGGGGACGTGCAGATACGCAGTATTTT
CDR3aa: CASSYGGGRADTQYF

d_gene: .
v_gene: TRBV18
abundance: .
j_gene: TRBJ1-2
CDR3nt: TGTGCCAGCTCACCATCGCAGGGTCTTGGTGGCTACACCTTC
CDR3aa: CASSPSQGLGGYTF

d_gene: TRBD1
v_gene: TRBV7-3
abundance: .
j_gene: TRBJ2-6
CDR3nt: TGTGCCAGCAGCTTATGGACAGGGCAATCTGGGGCCAACGTCCTGACTTTC
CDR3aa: CASSLWTGQSGANVLTF

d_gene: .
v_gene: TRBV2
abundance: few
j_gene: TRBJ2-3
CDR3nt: TGTGCCAGCCAGGTGGTTGGTAACACAGATACGCAGTATTTT
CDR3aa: CASQVVGNTDTQYF

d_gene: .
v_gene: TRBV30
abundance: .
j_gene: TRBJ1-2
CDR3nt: TGTGCCTGGAGTCCTTACCAGGCACGTTCGACCTTC
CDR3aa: CAWSPYQARSTF

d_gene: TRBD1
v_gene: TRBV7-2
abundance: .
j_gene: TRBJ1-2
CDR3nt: TGTGCCAGCAGCTTAGACTGGACAGGGGGAGGGTATGGCTACACCTTC
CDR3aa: CASSLDWTGGGYGYTF

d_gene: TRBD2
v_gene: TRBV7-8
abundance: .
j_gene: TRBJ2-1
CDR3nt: TGTGCCAGCAGCGGCGAACTAGCGGGAGGGGTAAATGAGCAGTTCTTC
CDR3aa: CASSGELAGGVNEQFF

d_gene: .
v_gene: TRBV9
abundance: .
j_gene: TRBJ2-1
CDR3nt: TGTGCCAGCAGCGTAGGGGGGGGCGCCTGGGGCTCCTACAATGAGCAGTTCTTC
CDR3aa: CASSVGGGAWGSYNEQFF

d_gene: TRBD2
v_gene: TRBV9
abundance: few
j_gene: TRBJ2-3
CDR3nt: TGTGCCAGCAGCGTAGGGCTAGCGGGGATCACAGATACGCAGTATTTT
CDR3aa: CASSVGLAGITDTQYF

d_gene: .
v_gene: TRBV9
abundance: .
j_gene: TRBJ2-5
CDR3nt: TGTGCCAGCAGCGCCGCCCGCCTTACAGGTGGGGAGACCCAGTACTTC
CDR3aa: CASSAARLTGGETQYF

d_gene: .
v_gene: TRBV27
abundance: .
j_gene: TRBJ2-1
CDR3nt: TGTGCCAGCATCAACAGGGTTAATGAGCAGTTCTTC
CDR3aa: CASINRVNEQFF

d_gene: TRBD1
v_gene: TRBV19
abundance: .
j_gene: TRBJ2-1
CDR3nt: TGTGCCAGTAGTGGGGGCACAGGGGGCGCCTACAATGAGCAGTTCTTC
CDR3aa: CASSGGTGGAYNEQFF

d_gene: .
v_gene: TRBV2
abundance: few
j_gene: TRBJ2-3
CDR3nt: TGTGCCAGCAGAGTGACTCTTAGAGGAGCAGATACGCAGTATTTT
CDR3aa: CASRVTLRGADTQYF

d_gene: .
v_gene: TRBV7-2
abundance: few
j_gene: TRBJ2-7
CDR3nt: TGTGCCAGCAGCTTAGGGGTCGGGAGAGGCTCCTACGAGCAGTACTTC
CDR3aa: CASSLGVGRGSYEQYF

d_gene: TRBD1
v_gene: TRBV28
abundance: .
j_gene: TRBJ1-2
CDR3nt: TGTGCCAGCAGTCCCGAAGGGACAGGGAATCAAGGCTACACCTTC
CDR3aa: CASSPEGTGNQGYTF

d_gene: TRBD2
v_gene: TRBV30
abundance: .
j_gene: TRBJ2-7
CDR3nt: TGTGCCTGGAGCGCGACTAGCGGCGAGCAGTACTTC
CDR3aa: CAWSATSGEQYF

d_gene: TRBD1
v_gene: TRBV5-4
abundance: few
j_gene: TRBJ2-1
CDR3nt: TGTGCCAGTGACAGGGGGGGGGCAGTCTACAATGAGCAGTTCTTC
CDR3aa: CASDRGGAVYNEQFF

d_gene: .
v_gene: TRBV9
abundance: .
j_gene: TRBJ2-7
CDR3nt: TGTGCCAGCAGCGTAGGAGCAGGTATTGGTTCCTACGAGCAGTACTTC
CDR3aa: CASSVGAGIGSYEQYF

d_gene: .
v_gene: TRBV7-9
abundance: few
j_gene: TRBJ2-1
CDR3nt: TGTGCCAGCAGCTTAGCTCTGAGCTCCTACAATGAGCAGTTCTTC
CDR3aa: CASSLALSSYNEQFF

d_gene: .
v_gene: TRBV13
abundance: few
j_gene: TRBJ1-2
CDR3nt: TGTGCCAGCAGCTTACGAGGAAACTATGGCTACACCTTC
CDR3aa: CASSLRGNYGYTF

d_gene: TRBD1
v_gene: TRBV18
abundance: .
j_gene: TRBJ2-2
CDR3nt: TGTGCCAGCCGTCCGGGACAGGGCTTGAACACCGGGGAGCTGTTTTTT
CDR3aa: CASRPGQGLNTGELFF

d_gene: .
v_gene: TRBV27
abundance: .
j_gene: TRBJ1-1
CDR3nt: TGTGCCAGCAGCTCGACTACGAACACTGAAGCTTTCTTT
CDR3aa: CASSSTTNTEAFF

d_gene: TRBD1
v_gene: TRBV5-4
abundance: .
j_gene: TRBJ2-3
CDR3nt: TGTGCCAGCAGCTTAGAGAAGGGACAGAAAGGAGATACGCAGTATTTT
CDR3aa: CASSLEKGQKGDTQYF

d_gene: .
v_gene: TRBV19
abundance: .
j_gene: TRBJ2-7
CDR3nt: TGTGCCAGTAGTCGGTCGCAGGGCCTCTACGAGCAGTACTTC
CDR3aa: CASSRSQGLYEQYF

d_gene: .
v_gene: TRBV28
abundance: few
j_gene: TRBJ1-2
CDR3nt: TGTGCCAGCAGTCCGACCGGTACAGCATATGGCTACACCTTC
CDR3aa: CASSPTGTAYGYTF

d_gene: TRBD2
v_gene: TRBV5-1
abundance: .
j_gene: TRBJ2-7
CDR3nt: TGCGCCAGCAGCTTCTTCGGGACTAGCTCGGATGAGCAGTACTTC
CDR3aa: CASSFFGTSSDEQYF

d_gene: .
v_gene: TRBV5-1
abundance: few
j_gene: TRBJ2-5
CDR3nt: TGCGCCAGCAGCGTGGGGACAATCCAAGAGACCCAGTACTTC
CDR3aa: CASSVGTIQETQYF

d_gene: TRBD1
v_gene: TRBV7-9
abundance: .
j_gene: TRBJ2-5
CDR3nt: TGTGCCAGCAGCTTAGGTAGGGGGCAGGAAGAGACCCAGTACTTC
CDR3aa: CASSLGRGQEETQYF

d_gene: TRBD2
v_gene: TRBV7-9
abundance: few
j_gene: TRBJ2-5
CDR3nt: TGTGCCAGCAGCCCACGGACTAGCGCCCAAGAGACCCAGTACTTC
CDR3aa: CASSPRTSAQETQYF

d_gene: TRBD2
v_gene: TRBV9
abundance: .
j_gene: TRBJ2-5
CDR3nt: TGTGCCAGCAGCGTAGGGACTAGCGGGAGGGAGACCCAGTACTTC
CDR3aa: CASSVGTSGRETQYF

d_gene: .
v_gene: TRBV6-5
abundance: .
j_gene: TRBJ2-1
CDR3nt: TGTGCCAGCAGACGGGTGAGCTCCTACAATGAGCAGTTCTTC
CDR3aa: CASRRVSSYNEQFF

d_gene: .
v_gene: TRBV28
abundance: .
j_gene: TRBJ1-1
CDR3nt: TGTGCCAGCAGTCTAATGAACACTGAAGCTTTCTTT
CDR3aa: CASSLMNTEAFF

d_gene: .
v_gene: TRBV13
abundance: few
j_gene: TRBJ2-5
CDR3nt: TGTGCCAGCAGTTTTACCCAGGGATCTGAGACCCAGTACTTC
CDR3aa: CASSFTQGSETQYF

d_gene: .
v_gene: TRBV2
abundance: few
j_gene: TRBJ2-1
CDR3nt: TGTGCCAGCAGCGTTAGGGACTGGGCTGGATATGAGCAGTTCTTC
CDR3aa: CASSVRDWAGYEQFF

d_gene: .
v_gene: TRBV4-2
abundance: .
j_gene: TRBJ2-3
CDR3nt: TGTGCCAGCAGCCAAGATTCTCGGGGGTGGGCCGGGGGGCAGTATTTT
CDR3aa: CASSQDSRGWAGGQYF

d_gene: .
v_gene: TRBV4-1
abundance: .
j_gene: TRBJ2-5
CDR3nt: TGCGCCAGCAGCCAAGATGAGGAGACCCAGTACTTC
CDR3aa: CASSQDEETQYF

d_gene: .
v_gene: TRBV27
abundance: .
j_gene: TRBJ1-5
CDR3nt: TGTGCCAGCAGTTTTCGGGGGGGGCCAGGTCAGCCCCAGCATTTT
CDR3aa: CASSFRGGPGQPQHF

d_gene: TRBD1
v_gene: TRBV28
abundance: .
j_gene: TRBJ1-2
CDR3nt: TGTGCCAGCACTTCAGGGGGCGCTGGGAACTATGGCTACACCTTC
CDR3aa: CASTSGGAGNYGYTF

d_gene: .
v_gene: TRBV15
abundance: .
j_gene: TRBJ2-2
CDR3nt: TGTGCCACCAGCAGAGAACCCGGTAGCACCGGGGAGCTGTTTTTT
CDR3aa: CATSREPGSTGELFF

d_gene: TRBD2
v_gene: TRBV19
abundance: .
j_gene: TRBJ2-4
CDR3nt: TGTGCCAGTAGTGCTAGCGGGGATAAAAACATTCAGTACTTC
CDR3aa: CASSASGDKNIQYF

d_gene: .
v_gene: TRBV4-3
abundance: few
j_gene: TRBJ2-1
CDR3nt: TGCGCCAGCAGCCAAGAAACGGGACTCAATGAGCAGTTCTTC
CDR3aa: CASSQETGLNEQFF

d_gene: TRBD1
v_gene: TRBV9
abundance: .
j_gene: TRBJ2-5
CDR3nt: TGTGCCAGCAGCGTATATGACAGGGGGCTTCCAGAGACCCAGTACTTC
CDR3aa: CASSVYDRGLPETQYF

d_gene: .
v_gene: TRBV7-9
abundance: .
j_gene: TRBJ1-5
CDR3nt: TGTGCCAGCAGCTTCGAAGGGGATCAGCCCCAGCATTTT
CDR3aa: CASSFEGDQPQHF

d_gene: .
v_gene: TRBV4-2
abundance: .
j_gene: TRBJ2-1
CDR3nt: TGTGCCAGCAGCTCGATCGCGTATGAGCAGTTCTTC
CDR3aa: CASSSIAYEQFF

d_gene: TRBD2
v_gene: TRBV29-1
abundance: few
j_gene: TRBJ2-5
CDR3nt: TGCAGCGTTGAAGATACGGGGGGGACAGAGACCCAGTACTTC
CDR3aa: CSVEDTGGTETQYF

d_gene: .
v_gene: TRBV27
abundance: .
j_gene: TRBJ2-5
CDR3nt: TGTGCCAGCAGTACCAGGGGTGGAGAGACCCAGTACTTC
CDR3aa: CASSTRGGETQYF

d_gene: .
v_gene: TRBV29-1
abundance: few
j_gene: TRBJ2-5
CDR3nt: TGCAGCGTCGCACAGGGTGGGGGAGAGACCCAGTACTTC
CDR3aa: CSVAQGGGETQYF

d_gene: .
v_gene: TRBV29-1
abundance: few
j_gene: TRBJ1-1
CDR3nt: TGCAGCGTTGATTCCAGGAACACTGAAGCTTTCTTT
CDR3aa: CSVDSRNTEAFF

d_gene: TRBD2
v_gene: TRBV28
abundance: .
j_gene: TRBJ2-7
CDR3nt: TGTGCCAGCAGTGGGACTAGTAGACCCTACGAGCAGTACTTC
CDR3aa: CASSGTSRPYEQYF

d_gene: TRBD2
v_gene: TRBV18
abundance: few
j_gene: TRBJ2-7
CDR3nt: TGTGCCAGCTCACCAGCCCTAGCGGACTACGAGCAGTACTTC
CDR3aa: CASSPALADYEQYF

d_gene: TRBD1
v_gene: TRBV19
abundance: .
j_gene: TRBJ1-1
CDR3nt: TGTGCCAGTAGTAGGACAGGCAAGAACACTGAAGCTTTCTTT
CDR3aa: CASSRTGKNTEAFF

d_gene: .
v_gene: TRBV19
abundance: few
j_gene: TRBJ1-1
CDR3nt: TGTGCCAGTAGCAGACAATCTGCGGGGAACACTGAAGCTTTCTTT
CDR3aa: CASSRQSAGNTEAFF

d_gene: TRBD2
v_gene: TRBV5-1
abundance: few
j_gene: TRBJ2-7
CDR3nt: TGCGCCAGCAGCTTCGGGACTAGCGGGAGGCCCTACGAGCAGTACTTC
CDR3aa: CASSFGTSGRPYEQYF